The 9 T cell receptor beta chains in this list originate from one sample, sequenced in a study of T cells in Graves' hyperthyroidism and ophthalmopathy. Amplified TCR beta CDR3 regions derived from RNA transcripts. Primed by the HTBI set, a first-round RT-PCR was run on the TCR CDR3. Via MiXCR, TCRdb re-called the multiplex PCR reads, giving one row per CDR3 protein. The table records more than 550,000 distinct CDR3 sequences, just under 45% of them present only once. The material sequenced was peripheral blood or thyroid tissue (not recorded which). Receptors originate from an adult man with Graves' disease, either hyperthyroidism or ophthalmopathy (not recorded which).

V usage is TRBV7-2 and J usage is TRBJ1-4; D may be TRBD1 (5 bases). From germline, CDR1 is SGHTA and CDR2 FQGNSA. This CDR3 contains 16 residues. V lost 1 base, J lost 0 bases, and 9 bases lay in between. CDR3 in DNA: TGTGCCAGCAGCTTAGGGTGGGGGGCAACTAATGAAAAACTGTTTTTT. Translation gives CASSLGWGATNEKLFF.

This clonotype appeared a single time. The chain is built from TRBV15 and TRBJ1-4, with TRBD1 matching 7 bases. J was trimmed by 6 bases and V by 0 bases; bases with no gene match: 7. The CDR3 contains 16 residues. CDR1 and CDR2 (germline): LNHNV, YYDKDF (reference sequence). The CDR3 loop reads CATSRDPGGQDEKLFF. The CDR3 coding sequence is TGTGCCACCAGCAGAGATCCAGGGGGGCAAGATGAAAAACTGTTTTTT.

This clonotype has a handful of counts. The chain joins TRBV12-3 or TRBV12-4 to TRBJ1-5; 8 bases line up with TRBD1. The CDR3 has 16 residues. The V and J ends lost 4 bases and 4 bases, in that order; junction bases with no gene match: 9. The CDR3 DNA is TGTGCCAGCAGTTACCAGGGGGCTCGGAAGAATCAGCCCCAGCATTTT. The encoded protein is CASSYQGARKNQPQHF.

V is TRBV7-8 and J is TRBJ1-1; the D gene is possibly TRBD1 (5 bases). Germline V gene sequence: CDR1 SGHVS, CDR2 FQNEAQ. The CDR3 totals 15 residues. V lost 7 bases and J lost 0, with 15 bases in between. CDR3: CASTKGRIMNTEAFF. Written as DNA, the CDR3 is TGTGCCAGCACCAAGGGACGGATAATGAACACTGAAGCTTTCTTT.

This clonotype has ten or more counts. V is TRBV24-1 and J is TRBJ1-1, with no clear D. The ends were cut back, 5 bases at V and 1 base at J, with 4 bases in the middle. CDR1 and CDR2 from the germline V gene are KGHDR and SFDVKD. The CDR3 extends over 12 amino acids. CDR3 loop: CATSAQNTEAFF. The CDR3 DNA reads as TGTGCCACCAGTGCACAGAACACTGAAGCTTTCTTT.

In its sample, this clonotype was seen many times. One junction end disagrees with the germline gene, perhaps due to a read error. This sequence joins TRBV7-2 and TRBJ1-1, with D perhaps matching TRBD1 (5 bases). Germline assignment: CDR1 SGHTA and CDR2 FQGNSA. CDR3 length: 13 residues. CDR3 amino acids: CASSLGRATEAFF. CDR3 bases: TGCGCCAGCAGTCTCGGCAGGGCCACTGAAGCTTTCTTT.

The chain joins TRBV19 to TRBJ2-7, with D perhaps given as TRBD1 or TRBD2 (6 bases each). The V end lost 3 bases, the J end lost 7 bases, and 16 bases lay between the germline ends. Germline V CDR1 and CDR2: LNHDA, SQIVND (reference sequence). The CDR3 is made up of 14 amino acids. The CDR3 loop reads CASSMAGEVYEQYF. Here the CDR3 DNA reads TGTGCCAGTAGTATGGCAGGGGAGGTATATGAGCAGTACTTC.

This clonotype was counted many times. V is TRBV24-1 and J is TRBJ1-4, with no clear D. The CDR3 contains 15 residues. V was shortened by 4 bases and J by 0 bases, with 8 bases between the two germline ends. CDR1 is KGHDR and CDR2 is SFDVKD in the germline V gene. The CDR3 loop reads CATSDPAATNEKLFF. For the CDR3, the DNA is TGTGCCACCAGTGACCCCGCCGCAACTAATGAAAAACTGTTTTTT.

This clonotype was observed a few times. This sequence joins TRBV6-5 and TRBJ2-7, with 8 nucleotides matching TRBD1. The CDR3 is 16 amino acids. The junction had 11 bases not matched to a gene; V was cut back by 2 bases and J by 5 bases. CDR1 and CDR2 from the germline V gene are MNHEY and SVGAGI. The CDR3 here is CASSYRRDRSPHEQYF. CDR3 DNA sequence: TGTGCCAGCAGTTACCGCCGGGACAGGTCCCCGCACGAGCAGTACTTC.